This T cell receptor beta chain is from a study of T cells in Graves' hyperthyroidism and ophthalmopathy. This CDR3 is built from 14 residues. Between the trimmed V and J ends, which lost 0 bases and 2 bases, there was a span of 8 bases. The germline gives CDR1 LGHNA, CDR2 YNFKEQ. This clonotype has at least ten counts. The investigators amplified TCR beta CDR3 regions from RNA transcripts. First-round RT-PCR targeting the TCR CDR3 was performed with the HTBI primer set. TCRdb reprocessed the multiplex PCR reads via MiXCR and lists one record per CDR3 protein. The data show 300,000 to 450,000 distinct CDR3 sequences, about 14% seen once.

V gene TRBV4-2 combines with J gene TRBJ2-7, with D uncertain. The sample was blood. The origin of this receptor is a woman aged 25 to 39 with Graves' ophthalmopathy. The CDR3 region has the DNA TGTGCCAGCAGCCAAGAAGACCTGGCCTACGAGCAGTACTTC. Amino acids: CASSQEDLAYEQYF.